The sequence of this T cell receptor (beta chain) was determined in a study of blood T cells in healthy people across ages. It was with a sample-barcoded 5' primer and a J-beta primer mix that a second PCR of roughly 7 to 12 cycles was run. TCRdb re-derived calls from the 5' RACE reads in MiXCR, one entry per CDR3 protein. Here the sample spans more than 750,000 distinct CDR3 sequences, roughly 29% being singletons. CDR1 SGHTA and CDR2 FQGNSA come from the germline V gene. V was shortened by 2 bases and J by 0 bases, with 8 bases between the two germline ends. The CDR3 consists of 15 residues. This sample was also put to use in a study of T cells of mothers and their children.

The clonotype comes from a middle-aged woman in good health. Sequencing was performed on blood. The J gene is TRBJ1-5, the V gene TRBV7-2, with D uncertain. In DNA form, the CDR3 reads TGTGCCAGCAGCTTAAACAGTCTTAGCAATCAGCCCCAGCATTTT. Amino acid sequence: CASSLNSLSNQPQHF.